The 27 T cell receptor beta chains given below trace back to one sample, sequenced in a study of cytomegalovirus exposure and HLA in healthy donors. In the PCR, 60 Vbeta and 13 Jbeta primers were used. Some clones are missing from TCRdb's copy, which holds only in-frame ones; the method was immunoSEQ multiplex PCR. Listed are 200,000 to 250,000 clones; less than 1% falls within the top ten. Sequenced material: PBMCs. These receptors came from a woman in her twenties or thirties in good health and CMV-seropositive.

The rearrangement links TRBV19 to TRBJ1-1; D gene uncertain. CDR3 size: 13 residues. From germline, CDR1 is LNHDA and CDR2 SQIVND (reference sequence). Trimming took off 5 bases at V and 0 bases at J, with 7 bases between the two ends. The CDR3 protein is CASSPLMNTEAFF. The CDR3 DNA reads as TGTGCCAGTAGTCCTTTAATGAACACTGAAGCTTTCTTT.

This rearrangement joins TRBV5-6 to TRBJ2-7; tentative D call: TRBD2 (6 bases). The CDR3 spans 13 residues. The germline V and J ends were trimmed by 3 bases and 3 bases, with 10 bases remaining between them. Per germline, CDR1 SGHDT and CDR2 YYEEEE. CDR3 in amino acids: CASSSPGSYEQYF. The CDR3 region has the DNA TGTGCCAGCAGCTCACCCGGGAGCTACGAGCAGTACTTC. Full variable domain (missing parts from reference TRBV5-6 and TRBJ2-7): DAGVTQSPTHLIKTRGQQVTLRCSPKSGHDTVSWYQQALGQGPQFIFQYYEEEERQRGNFPDRFSGHQFPNYSSELNVNALLLGDSALYLCASSSPGSYEQYFGPGTRLTVT.

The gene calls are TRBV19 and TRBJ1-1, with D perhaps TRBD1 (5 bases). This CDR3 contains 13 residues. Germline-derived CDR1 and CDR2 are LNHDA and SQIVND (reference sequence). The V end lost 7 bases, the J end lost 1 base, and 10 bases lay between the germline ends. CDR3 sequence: CASTRRANTEAFF. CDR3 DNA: TGTGCCAGTACTCGCAGGGCGAACACTGAAGCTTTCTTT.

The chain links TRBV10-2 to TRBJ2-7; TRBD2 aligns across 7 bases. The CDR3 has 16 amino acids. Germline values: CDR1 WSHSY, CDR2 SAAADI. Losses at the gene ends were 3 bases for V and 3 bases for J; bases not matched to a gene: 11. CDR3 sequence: CASSDVGLADLYEQYF. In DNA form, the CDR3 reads TGCGCCAGCAGTGATGTAGGGCTAGCGGACCTCTACGAGCAGTACTTC.

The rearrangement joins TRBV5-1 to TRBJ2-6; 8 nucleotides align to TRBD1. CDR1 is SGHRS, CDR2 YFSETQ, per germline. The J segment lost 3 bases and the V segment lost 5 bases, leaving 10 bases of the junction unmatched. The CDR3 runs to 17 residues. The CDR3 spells CASSTTGGDFGANVLTF. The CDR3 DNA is TGCGCCAGCAGTACCACAGGGGGAGACTTTGGGGCCAACGTCCTGACTTTC.

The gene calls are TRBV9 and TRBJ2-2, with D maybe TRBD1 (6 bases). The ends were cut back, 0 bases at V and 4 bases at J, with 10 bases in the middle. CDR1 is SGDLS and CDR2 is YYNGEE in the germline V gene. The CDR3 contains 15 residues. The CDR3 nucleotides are TGTGCCAGCAGCGTAGGGGGGCGCCCCACCGGGGAGCTGTTTTTT. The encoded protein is CASSVGGRPTGELFF.

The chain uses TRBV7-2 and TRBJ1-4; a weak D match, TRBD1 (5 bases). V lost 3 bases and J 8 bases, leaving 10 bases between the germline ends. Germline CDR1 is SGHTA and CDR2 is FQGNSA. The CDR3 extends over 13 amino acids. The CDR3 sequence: CASSLGGNEKLFF. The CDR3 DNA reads TGTGCCAGCAGCTTGGGGGGAAACGAAAAACTGTTTTTT.

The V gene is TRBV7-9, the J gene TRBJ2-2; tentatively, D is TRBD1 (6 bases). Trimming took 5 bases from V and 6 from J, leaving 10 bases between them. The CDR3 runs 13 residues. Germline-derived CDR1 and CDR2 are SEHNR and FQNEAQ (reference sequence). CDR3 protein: CASSNTGSGELFF. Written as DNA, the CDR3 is TGTGCCAGCAGCAACACAGGGTCCGGGGAGCTGTTTTTT.

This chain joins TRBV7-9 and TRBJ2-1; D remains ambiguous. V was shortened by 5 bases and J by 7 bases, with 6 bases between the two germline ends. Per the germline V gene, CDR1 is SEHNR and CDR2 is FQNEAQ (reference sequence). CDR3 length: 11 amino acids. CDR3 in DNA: TGTGCCAGCAGCCCTCAGAATGAGCAGTTCTTC. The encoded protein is CASSPQNEQFF.

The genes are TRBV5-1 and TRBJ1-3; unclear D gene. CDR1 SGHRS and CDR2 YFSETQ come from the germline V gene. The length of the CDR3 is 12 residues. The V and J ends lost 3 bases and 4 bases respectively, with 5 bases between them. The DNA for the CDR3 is TGCGCCAGCAGCTCCCTGGGAAACACCATATATTTT. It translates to CASSSLGNTIYF.

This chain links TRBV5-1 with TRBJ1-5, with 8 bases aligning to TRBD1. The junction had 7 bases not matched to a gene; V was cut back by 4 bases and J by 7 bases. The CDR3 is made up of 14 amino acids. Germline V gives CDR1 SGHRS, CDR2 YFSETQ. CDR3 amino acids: CASSRTGPGQPQHF. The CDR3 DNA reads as TGCGCCAGCAGCAGGACAGGGCCGGGGCAGCCCCAGCATTTT.

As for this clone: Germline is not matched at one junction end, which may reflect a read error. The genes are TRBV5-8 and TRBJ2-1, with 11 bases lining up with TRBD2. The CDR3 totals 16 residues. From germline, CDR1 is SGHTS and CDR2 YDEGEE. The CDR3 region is CASSKTEIAGGSERFF. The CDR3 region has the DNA TGTGCCAGCAGCAAGACCGAGATAGCGGGAGGGAGTGAGCGGTTCTTC.

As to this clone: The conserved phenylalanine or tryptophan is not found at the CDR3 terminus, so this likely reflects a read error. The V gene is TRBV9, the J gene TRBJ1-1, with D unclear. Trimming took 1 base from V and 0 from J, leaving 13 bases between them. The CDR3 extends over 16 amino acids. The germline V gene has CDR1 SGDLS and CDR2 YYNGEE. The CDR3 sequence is CASSVTRASMNTEAFL. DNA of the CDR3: TGTGCCAGCAGCGTAACGAGGGCCTCAATGAACACTGAAGCTTTCCTT.

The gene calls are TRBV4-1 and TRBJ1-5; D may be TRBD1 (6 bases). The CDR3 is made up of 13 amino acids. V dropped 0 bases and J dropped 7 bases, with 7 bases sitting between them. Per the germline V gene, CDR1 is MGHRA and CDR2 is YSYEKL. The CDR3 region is CASSQDRGQPQHF. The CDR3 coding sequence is TGCGCCAGCAGCCAAGACAGGGGACAGCCCCAGCATTTT.

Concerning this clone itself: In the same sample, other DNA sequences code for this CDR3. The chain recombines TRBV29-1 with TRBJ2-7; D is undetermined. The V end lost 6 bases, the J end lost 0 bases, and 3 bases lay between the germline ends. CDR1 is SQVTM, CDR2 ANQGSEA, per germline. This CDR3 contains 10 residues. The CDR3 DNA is TGCAGCGTACTCTCCTACGAGCAGTACTTC. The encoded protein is CSVLSYEQYF.

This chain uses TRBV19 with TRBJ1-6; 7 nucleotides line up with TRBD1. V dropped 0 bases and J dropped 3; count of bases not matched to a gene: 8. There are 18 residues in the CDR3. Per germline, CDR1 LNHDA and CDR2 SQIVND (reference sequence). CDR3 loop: CASSIDRRDSNYNSPLHF. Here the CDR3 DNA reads TGTGCCAGTAGTATAGATCGAAGGGACAGCAACTATAATTCACCCCTCCACTTT.

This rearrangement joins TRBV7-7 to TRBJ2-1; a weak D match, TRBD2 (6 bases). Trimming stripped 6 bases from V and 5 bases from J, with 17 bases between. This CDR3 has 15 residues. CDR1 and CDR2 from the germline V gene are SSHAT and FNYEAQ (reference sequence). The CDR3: CASSQLPSENNEQFF. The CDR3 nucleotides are TGTGCCAGCAGTCAACTGCCTAGCGAAAACAATGAGCAGTTCTTC. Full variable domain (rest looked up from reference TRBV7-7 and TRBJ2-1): GAGVSQSPRYKVTKRGQDVTLRCDPISSHATLYWYQQALGQGPEFLTYFNYEAQPDKSGLPSDRFSAERPEGSISTLTIQRTEQRDSAMYRCASSQLPSENNEQFFGPGTRLTVL.

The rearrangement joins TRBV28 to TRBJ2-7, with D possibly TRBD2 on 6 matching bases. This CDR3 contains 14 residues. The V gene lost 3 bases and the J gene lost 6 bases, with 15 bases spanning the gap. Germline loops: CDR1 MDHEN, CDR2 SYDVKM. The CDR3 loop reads CASSFGGLTVEQYF. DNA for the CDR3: TGTGCCAGCAGTTTTGGGGGACTGACTGTCGAGCAGTACTTC.

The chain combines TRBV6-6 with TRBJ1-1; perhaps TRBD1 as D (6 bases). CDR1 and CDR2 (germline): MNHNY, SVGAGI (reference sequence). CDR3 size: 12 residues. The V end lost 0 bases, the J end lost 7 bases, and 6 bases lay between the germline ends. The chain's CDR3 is CASSYSTGEAFF. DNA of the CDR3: TGTGCCAGCAGTTACTCGACAGGTGAAGCTTTCTTT.

The CDR3 DNA reads as TGTGCCATCACCCAACACCAGAACACTGAAGCTTTCTTT. Amino acid sequence: CAITQHQNTEAFF. The chain joins TRBV10-3 to TRBJ1-1; no definite D call. Germline loops: CDR1 ENHRY, CDR2 SYGVKD. V lost 7 bases and J lost 1, with 10 bases in between. There are 13 residues in the CDR3.

The CDR3 loop is CASRKTGGVIGEQFF. CDR3 DNA: TGTGCCAGCAGAAAGACAGGGGGCGTTATCGGTGAGCAGTTCTTC. The chain couples TRBV5-6 to TRBJ2-1; the match to TRBD1 covers 10 bases. This CDR3 has 15 residues. CDR1 is SGHDT, CDR2 YYEEEE, per germline. With V trimmed by 5 bases and J by 9 bases, 11 bases remained unmatched.

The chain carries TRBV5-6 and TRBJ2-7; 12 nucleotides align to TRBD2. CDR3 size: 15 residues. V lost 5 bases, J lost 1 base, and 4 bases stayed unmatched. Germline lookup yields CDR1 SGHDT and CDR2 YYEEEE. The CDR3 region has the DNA TGTGCCAGCAGGCGAGGACTAGCGGGATCCTACGAGCAGTACTTC. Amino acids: CASRRGLAGSYEQYF.

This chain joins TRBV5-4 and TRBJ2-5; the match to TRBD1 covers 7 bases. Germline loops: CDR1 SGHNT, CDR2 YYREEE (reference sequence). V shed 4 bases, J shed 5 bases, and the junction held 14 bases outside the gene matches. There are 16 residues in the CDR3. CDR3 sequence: CASSPPWTGLGETQYF. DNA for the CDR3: TGTGCCAGCAGCCCACCGTGGACAGGACTCGGGGAGACCCAGTACTTC.

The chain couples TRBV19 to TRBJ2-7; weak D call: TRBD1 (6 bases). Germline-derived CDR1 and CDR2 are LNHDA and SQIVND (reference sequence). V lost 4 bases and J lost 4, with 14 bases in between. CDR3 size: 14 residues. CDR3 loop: CASSSQQGSYEQYF. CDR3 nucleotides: TGTGCCAGTAGTAGTCAACAGGGCTCATACGAGCAGTACTTC.

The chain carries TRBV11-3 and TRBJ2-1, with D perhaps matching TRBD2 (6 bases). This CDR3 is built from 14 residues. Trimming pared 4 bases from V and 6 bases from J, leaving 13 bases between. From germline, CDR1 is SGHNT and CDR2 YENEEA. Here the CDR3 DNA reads TGTGCCAGCAGCTACGGGGGAGATCCCAATGAGCAGTTCTTC. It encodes CASSYGGDPNEQFF. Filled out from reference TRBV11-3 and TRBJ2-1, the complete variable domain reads EAGVVQSPRYKIIEKKQPVAFWCNPISGHNTLYWYLQNLGQGPELLIRYENEEAVDDSQLPKDRFSAERLKGVDSTLKIQPAELGDSAVYLCASSYGGDPNEQFFGPGTRLTVL.

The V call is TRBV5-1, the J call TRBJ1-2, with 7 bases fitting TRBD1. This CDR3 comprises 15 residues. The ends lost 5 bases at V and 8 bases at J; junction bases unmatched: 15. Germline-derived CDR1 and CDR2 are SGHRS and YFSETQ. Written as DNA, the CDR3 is TGCGCCAGCAGTTCTCAGGGACAGACTGGCGTGGGCTACACCTTC. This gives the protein CASSSQGQTGVGYTF.

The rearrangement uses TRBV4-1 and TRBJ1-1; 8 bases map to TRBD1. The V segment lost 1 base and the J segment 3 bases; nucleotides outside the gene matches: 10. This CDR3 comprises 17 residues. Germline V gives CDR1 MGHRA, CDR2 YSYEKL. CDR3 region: CASSQGNRGGVHTEAFF. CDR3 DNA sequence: TGCGCCAGCAGCCAAGGTAACAGGGGGGGTGTGCACACTGAAGCTTTCTTT.